The rows below give T cell receptor beta chains drawn from one sample of a study of cytomegalovirus exposure and HLA in healthy donors. Profiling relied on immunoSEQ multiplex PCR, and the TCRdb table lists in-frame clones only, not all of them. In the table there are around 130,000 clones, approximately 80% of which are singletons. Sequenced material: PBMCs. The receptor source for this set is a woman aged 40 to 50 in good health and CMV-seronegative. Each CDR3 is given with its conserved first and last residue. The order of the fields is clone size, D gene, J gene, V gene, CDR3 DNA, CDR3 protein. A D gene is named only where the DNA matches it firmly. Clone size, where shown, is once, few, many, or a class for clones that have expanded.

>-|-|TRBJ1-1|TRBV7-9
TGTTCCAGCAGCTTTCTTTCAGTACCTTCTGAAGCTTTCTTT
CSSSFLSVPSEAFF
>-|TRBD2|TRBJ2-3|TRBV5-1
TGCGCCAGCAGCTTACTGGGACTAACGGGAGATACGCAGTATTTT
CASSLLGLTGDTQYF
>-|TRBD2|TRBJ2-7|TRBV27
TGTGCCAGCTTCAAAACCGGGGACTACGTGGTCGAGCAGTACTTC
CASFKTGDYVVEQYF
>-|-|TRBJ1-1|TRBV10-3
TGTGCCATCAAAAAAACGGACATCAATACTGAAGCTTTCTTT
CAIKKTDINTEAFF
>-|TRBD2|TRBJ2-1|TRBV4-2
TGTGCCAGCAGCCCCGGCTCGGGGACTAGCGGGAGGATAAGCTCCTACAATGAGCAGTTCTTC
CASSPGSGTSGRISSYNEQFF
>-|TRBD1|TRBJ1-6|TRBV2
TGTGCCAGCGGGAGGACAGGGGACTCACCCCTCCACTTT
CASGRTGDSPLHF
>-|-|TRBJ1-1|TRBV12-5
TGTGCTAGTGGTTTGGCATTGAACACTGAAGCTTTCTTT
CASGLALNTEAFF
>-|-|TRBJ2-3|TRBV11-3
TGTGCCAGCAGCCCGCCTGAGAGCACAGATACGCAGTATTTT
CASSPPESTDTQYF
>once|-|TRBJ2-1|TRBV10-3
TGTGCCATCAGTGAGCGCTATCAGTTCTTC
CAISERYQFF
>-|-|TRBJ1-3|TRBV7-8
TGTGCCAGCAGCCCAGGGGTCGGCGCTGGAAACACCATATATTTT
CASSPGVGAGNTIYF
>-|TRBD1|TRBJ2-3|TRBV6-6
TGTGCCAGCAGGAGGACAGGGGGCACAGATACGCAGTATTTT
CASRRTGGTDTQYF
>-|TRBD1|TRBJ1-1|TRBV29-1
TGCAGCGTTGAAGGAACAGGGGGAAAGAACACTGAAGCTTTCTTT
CSVEGTGGKNTEAFF
>-|TRBD1|TRBJ1-2|TRBV19
TGTGCCAGTAGTTTCGCCTCAGGGGGTGGCGGCTACACCTTC
CASSFASGGGGYTF
>-|-|TRBJ2-3|TRBV6-1
TGTGCCAGCACCCCAGGGGCTGGCGGCCAAGATACGCAGTATTTT
CASTPGAGGQDTQYF
>-|-|TRBJ2-5|TRBV7-2
TGTGCCAGCAGCTTAATCGTAGGGGACCAAGAGACCCAGTACTTC
CASSLIVGDQETQYF
>-|TRBD1|TRBJ2-1|TRBV5-1
TGCGCCAGCAGCCCGGGACAGGGTGCTAATGAGCAGTTCTTC
CASSPGQGANEQFF
>once|-|TRBJ1-2|TRBV6-5
TGTGCCAGCAGTTACTCAGGACAGCGTAACTATGGCTACACCTTC
CASSYSGQRNYGYTF
>-|-|TRBJ1-2|TRBV5-4
TGTGCCAGCAGCTTGTCGGGGAACTATGGCTACACCTTC
CASSLSGNYGYTF
>few|-|TRBJ2-2|TRBV2
TGTGCCTCCTTGGAGGCGAGGCCGGGGGTCGGGGAGCTGTTTTTT
CASLEARPGVGELFF
>-|-|TRBJ1-1|TRBV11-2
TGTGCCAGCAGCCAAACTCCGGGAGAAGCTTTCTTT
CASSQTPGEAFF
>-|TRBD2|TRBJ2-1|TRBV10-3
TGTGCCATCAGTGAGTCGGCTAGCGGGGGCTCCTACAATGAGCAGTTCTTC
CAISESASGGSYNEQFF
>-|TRBD1|TRBJ2-5|TRBV25-1
TGTGCCAGCAGTGAATACACAGGGGGGGAGACCCAGTACTTC
CASSEYTGGETQYF
>-|-|TRBJ1-3|TRBV5-1
TGCGCCAGCAGCTTCGATGGACAGATCCTCTCTGGAAACACCATATATTTT
CASSFDGQILSGNTIYF
>-|TRBD1|TRBJ2-7|TRBV27
TGTGCCAGCAGTTTAGCAGGACAGGGAAACAGCTACGAGCAGTACTTC
CASSLAGQGNSYEQYF
>-|TRBD1|TRBJ1-5|TRBV6-1
TGTGCCAGCAGTGGCGGGACAGGGGGTAATCAGCCCCAGCATTTT
CASSGGTGGNQPQHF
>-|TRBD2|TRBJ2-2|TRBV27
TGTGCCAGCAGTCCCCGGACTAGCGGAGATCGGGAGCTGTTTTTT
CASSPRTSGDRELFF
>-|-|TRBJ1-4|TRBV5-6
TGTGCCAGTACGCGGCGGGGGACTAATGAAAAACTGTTTTTT
CASTRRGTNEKLFF
>few|-|TRBJ1-1|TRBV30
TGTGCCTGGAGTCAGACAGTGGAGAACACTGAAGCTTTCTTT
CAWSQTVENTEAFF
>-|TRBD2|TRBJ2-1|TRBV19
TGTGCCACCGAGCGGGGGGGTTCCTACAATGAGCAGTTCTTC
CATERGGSYNEQFF
>once|TRBD2|TRBJ2-1|TRBV7-2
TGTGCCAGCAGCTTAGCGGGACTAGCATACGATGAGCAGTTCTTC
CASSLAGLAYDEQFF
>-|TRBD1|TRBJ1-2|TRBV6-1
TGTGCCAGCAGCCGGACAGGGAAGGATGGCTACACCTTC
CASSRTGKDGYTF
>-|TRBD1|TRBJ1-1|TRBV6-5
TGTGCCAGCAGTTCCTGGACAGGGTCGGGGGACACTGAAGCTTTCTTT
CASSSWTGSGDTEAFF
>-|TRBD1|TRBJ2-5|TRBV5-5
TGTGCCAGCAGCCCGAGAAAGGACAGGGGAAAAGAGACCCAGTACTTC
CASSPRKDRGKETQYF
>few|TRBD2|TRBJ2-1|TRBV10-3
TGTGCCATCAGTGAGGGACCTAGCGGGAGAATCAACAATGAGCAGTTCTTC
CAISEGPSGRINNEQFF
>-|TRBD1|TRBJ2-3|TRBV6-1
TGTGCCAGCAGTGGTACAGGGGCCCGGGCAGATACGCAGTATTTT
CASSGTGARADTQYF
>-|-|TRBJ1-1|TRBV6-1
TGTGCCAGCGGTAGGGCCTGGGGCTCTAACACTGAAGCTTTCTTT
CASGRAWGSNTEAFF
>many|-|TRBJ1-1|TRBV6-1
TGTGCCAGCAGTTCGCGGGGGGCGGCTGAAGCTTTCTTT
CASSSRGAAEAFF
>once|-|TRBJ2-2|TRBV7-9
TGTGCCAGCAGCTTAGCAGGGGTGCCCGGGGAGCTGTTTTTT
CASSLAGVPGELFF
>-|-|TRBJ1-6|TRBV18
TGTGCCAGCTCACCAGGGAGGGCCTATAATTCACCCCTCCACTTT
CASSPGRAYNSPLHF
>-|TRBD2|TRBJ2-1|TRBV9
TGTGCCAGCAGCGTAGGACTAGCGGGGGGACCCGACAATGAGCAGTTCTTC
CASSVGLAGGPDNEQFF
>-|TRBD2|TRBJ2-7|TRBV14
TGTGCCAGCAGCCAAGCCTGGGGAGGGGCCGAGCAGTACTTC
CASSQAWGGAEQYF
>-|TRBD1|TRBJ2-2|TRBV27
TGTGCCAGCAGTCGCGGACAGGGAACGAACACCGGGGAGCTGTTTTTT
CASSRGQGTNTGELFF
>-|-|TRBJ2-1|TRBV13
TGTGCCAGCAGCTTGGGTGACAGCCGGGAGCAGTTCTTC
CASSLGDSREQFF
>-|TRBD1|TRBJ1-2|TRBV19
TGTGCCAGTAGAGGGACAGTTTTTCCCCAGAACGCCTTC
CASRGTVFPQNAF
>-|TRBD1|TRBJ2-3|TRBV7-2
TGTGCCAGCAGCTCTCATCGGGGGGGGACAGGGGGTCCAGATACGCAGTATTTT
CASSSHRGGTGGPDTQYF
>-|-|TRBJ2-3|TRBV7-3
TGTGCCAGCAGCGCCACGGGAACTAGCACAGATACGCAGTATTTT
CASSATGTSTDTQYF
>-|-|TRBJ1-2|TRBV18
TGTGCCAGCTCAGCTCAGGGTGCGGACTATGGCTACACCTTC
CASSAQGADYGYTF
>once|TRBD1|TRBJ2-2|TRBV27
TGTGCCAGCAGTTTAAAGACAGGGTACACCGGGGAGCTGTTTTTT
CASSLKTGYTGELFF